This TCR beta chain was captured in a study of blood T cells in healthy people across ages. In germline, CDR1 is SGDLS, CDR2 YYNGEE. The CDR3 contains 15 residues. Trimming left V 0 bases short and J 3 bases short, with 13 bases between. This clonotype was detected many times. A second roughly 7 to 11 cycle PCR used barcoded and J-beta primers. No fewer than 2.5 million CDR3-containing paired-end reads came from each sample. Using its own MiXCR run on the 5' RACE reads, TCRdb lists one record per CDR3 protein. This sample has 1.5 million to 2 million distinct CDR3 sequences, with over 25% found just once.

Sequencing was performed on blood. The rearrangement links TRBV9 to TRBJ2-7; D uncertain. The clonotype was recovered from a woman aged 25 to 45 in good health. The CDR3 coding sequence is TGTGCCAGCAGCGTAGAACCCGGGTCTGGCTACGAGCAGTACTTC. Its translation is CASSVEPGSGYEQYF. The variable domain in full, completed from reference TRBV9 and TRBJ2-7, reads DSGVTQTPKHLITATGQRVTLRCSPRSGDLSVYWYQQSLDQGLQFLIQYYNGEERAKGNILERFSAQQFPDLHSELNLSSLELGDSALYFCASSVEPGSGYEQYFGPGTRLTVT.